This TCR beta chain came from a study of T cells in Graves' hyperthyroidism and ophthalmopathy. Across the whole study: Peripheral blood was drawn at first diagnosis, prior to all treatment.

Per germline, CDR1 SGHAT and CDR2 FQNNGV. The V end was cut by 1 base, the J end by 3 bases, with 16 bases between. This CDR3 region has 17 residues. The PBMCs were sourced from fresh peripheral blood (about 10 ml). Amplification targeted TCR beta CDR3 regions from RNA transcripts. The study used the HTBI primer set for a first-round RT-PCR of the TCR CDR3. TCRdb re-called the multiplex PCR reads through MiXCR, storing one row per CDR3 protein. The sample has about 320,000 distinct CDR3 sequences, roughly 17% seen once. This clonotype was picked up a small number of times. Antigen specificity is unknown. Study observations and caveats: In validation, the model predicted ophthalmopathy. These predictions came a median about 6 months before onset. A model built on 13 V-J features separated ophthalmopathy from stable hyperthyroidism.

What was sequenced was blood. The source of this sequence is a young man with Graves' hyperthyroidism. The chain joins TRBV11-2 to TRBJ1-3; D gene ambiguous. The CDR3 DNA is TGTGCCAGCAGCTTAGTATTCCCCGGAGGGTTTGGAAACACCATATATTTT. Translating it yields CASSLVFPGGFGNTIYF.